Following are 17 T cell receptor beta chains from one sample sequenced in a study of T cell responses to AZD1222 COVID-19 vaccine. Profiled with immunoSEQ multiplex PCR; TCRdb holds only in-frame clones, not every one. The table has roughly 150,000 clones, about nine tenths seen once; the top ten hold 8% to 10%. Here the sequenced sample was peripheral blood, taken 28 days after the second AZD1222 dose. All receptors derive from an adult who received the AZD1222 COVID-19 vaccine.

Here the CDR3 reads CASKPRDVDNSPLHF. As DNA, the CDR3 is TGTGCCAGCAAGCCCCGGGACGTCGATAATTCACCCCTCCACTTT. The V and J genes are TRBV6-4 and TRBJ1-6, with a tentative D call TRBD1 (5 bases). V was trimmed by 7 bases and J by 5 bases, leaving 15 bases between them. CDR3 length: 15 residues. Per germline, CDR1 MRHNA and CDR2 SNTAGT.

This clone came up a few times. This chain joins TRBV9 and TRBJ1-6; D possibly corresponds to TRBD1 (6 bases). The CDR3 has 16 residues. V was pared by 4 bases and J by 9 bases, with 20 bases between. Germline CDR1 and CDR2: SGDLS and YYNGEE. The CDR3 protein is CASSKIPGLQGSPLHF. CDR3 nucleotides: TGTGCCAGCAGCAAGATTCCGGGATTACAGGGTTCACCCCTCCACTTT.

The sample holds many counts of this clone. The chain uses TRBV5-1 and TRBJ2-7; D is ambiguous. The CDR3 spans 12 residues. Germline values: CDR1 SGHRS, CDR2 YFSETQ. V gave up 0 bases and J gave up 7 bases, with 8 bases separating them. The CDR3 here is CASSLGVGEQYF. The CDR3, as DNA: TGCGCCAGCAGCTTGGGAGTAGGGGAGCAGTACTTC.

The chain has TRBV10-3 and TRBJ2-1; D might be TRBD1 or TRBD2, each matching 5 bases. Germline CDR1 is ENHRY and CDR2 is SYGVKD. The CDR3 is 15 amino acids. V was shortened by 11 bases and J by 1 base, with 18 bases between the two germline ends. The CDR3 bases are TGTGCCGCCGGTGGGGACCTAGGTTCCTACAATGAGCAGTTCTTC. It translates to CAAGGDLGSYNEQFF.

The sample holds a few counts of this clone. The chain carries TRBV19 and TRBJ1-5; D is uncertain. In germline, CDR1 is LNHDA, CDR2 SQIVND (reference sequence). V lost 2 bases and J lost 2, with 13 bases in between. The CDR3 runs to 16 residues. DNA of the CDR3: TGTGCCAGTAGTATATTTCCAGGTAACGGCAATCAGCCCCAGCATTTT. Translation gives CASSIFPGNGNQPQHF.

V usage is TRBV6-1 and J usage is TRBJ2-7; D uncertain. V was cut by 0 bases and J by 4 bases, with 4 bases left in between. CDR1 is MNHNS, CDR2 SASEGT, per germline. This CDR3 region has 12 residues. This CDR3 reads CASSEAGYEQYF. The CDR3 DNA is TGTGCCAGCAGTGAAGCTGGATACGAGCAGTACTTC.

V is TRBV19 and J is TRBJ1-5; 9 positions agree with TRBD1. The ends lost 7 bases at V and 0 bases at J; junction bases unmatched: 7. Per germline, CDR1 LNHDA and CDR2 SQIVND (reference sequence). The CDR3 is made up of 16 amino acids. CDR3: CASKTGTGYSNQPQHF. DNA for the CDR3: TGTGCCAGTAAAACCGGGACAGGGTATAGCAATCAGCCCCAGCATTTT.

The chain couples TRBV3-1 (or the pseudogene TRBV3-2) to TRBJ1-3, with D perhaps TRBD1 (6 bases). The CDR3 loop spans 17 amino acids. The V and J ends lost 1 base and 2 bases respectively, with 15 bases between them. Germline lookup yields CDR1 LGHDT and CDR2 YNNKEL (reference sequence). The chain's CDR3 is CASSQGRLQGTGNTIYF. For the CDR3, the DNA is TGTGCCAGCAGCCAAGGTCGATTGCAGGGGACTGGAAACACCATATATTTT.

A note on this clone: The identical CDR3 is also encoded by other nucleotide sequences in the sample. The chain employs TRBV12-3 or TRBV12-4 and TRBJ1-2, with a possible D match to TRBD1 (5 bases). Trimming pared 3 bases from V and 4 bases from J, leaving 9 bases between. The CDR3 consists of 13 residues. CDR3 region: CASSLAGSYGYTF. The CDR3 coding sequence is TGTGCCAGCAGTTTGGCAGGGAGCTATGGCTACACCTTC.

The chain combines TRBV10-3 with TRBJ1-2, with TRBD1 identical over 11 bases. V shed 10 bases and J 3 bases; nucleotides not matched to a gene: 4. Looked up from germline, CDR1 is ENHRY and CDR2 is SYGVKD. The CDR3 length is 13 residues. The CDR3 spells CATGQGAHYGYTF. The CDR3 coding sequence is TGTGCCACCGGACAGGGGGCCCACTATGGCTACACCTTC.

This clone has a single count. V is TRBV7-2 and J is TRBJ1-6; D is unclear. Germline V gene sequence: CDR1 SGHTA, CDR2 FQGNSA. Trimming removed 7 bases from V and 7 bases from J, with 14 bases in between. This CDR3 is 14 amino acids long. The CDR3 nucleotides are TGTGCCAGCAAAACTCGGATCGAGAATTCACCCCTCCACTTT. Amino acids: CASKTRIENSPLHF. Looking up the rest from reference TRBV7-2 and TRBJ1-6 gives the full variable domain: GAGVSQSPSNKVTEKGKDVELRCDPISGHTALYWYRQSLGQGLEFLIYFQGNSAPDKSGLPSDRFSAERTGGSVSTLTIQRTQQEDSAVYLCASKTRIENSPLHFGNGTRLTVT.

The chain joins TRBV11-3 to TRBJ1-3; D uncertain. The length of the CDR3 is 17 residues. CDR1 and CDR2 from the germline V gene are SGHNT and YENEEA. Trimming took 6 bases from V and 0 from J, leaving 18 bases between them. In DNA form, the CDR3 reads TGTGCCAGCAGTGCCGCCGTCCAGGCCTTCTCTGGAAACACCATATATTTT. Its protein is CASSAAVQAFSGNTIYF.

This sequence joins TRBV19 and TRBJ1-1; D is perhaps TRBD1 (6 bases). Germline V gene sequence: CDR1 LNHDA, CDR2 SQIVND (reference sequence). Trimming removed 6 bases at V and 8 bases at J, with 16 bases between. CDR3 length: 13 amino acids. Written as DNA, the CDR3 is TGTGCCAGTAGCGCACCACACGACAGGGAAGCTTTCTTT. It translates to CASSAPHDREAFF.

This chain uses TRBV27 with TRBJ2-7; D possibly corresponds to TRBD2 (6 bases). In germline, CDR1 is MNHEY, CDR2 SMNVEV (reference sequence). The CDR3 has 14 amino acids. Trimming pared 2 bases from V and 6 bases from J, leaving 14 bases between. The CDR3 region has the DNA TGTGCCAGCAGTTTAGCGGGGACGGGCGGCGAGCAGTACTTC. Translation gives CASSLAGTGGEQYF.

The V call is TRBV6-1, the J call TRBJ2-1; D is unresolved. CDR3 length: 16 amino acids. Trimming pared 3 bases from V and 0 bases from J, leaving 12 bases between. CDR1 and CDR2 (germline): MNHNS, SASEGT. The CDR3 nucleotides read TGTGCCAGCAGTGAGTTTTCGGCTAGCTCCTACAATGAGCAGTTCTTC. It specifies CASSEFSASSYNEQFF.

The sample holds one count of this clone. The chain employs TRBV29-1 and TRBJ2-1; the match to TRBD2 covers 11 bases. Germline CDR1 is SQVTM and CDR2 is ANQGSEA. V shed 2 bases and J 8 bases; nucleotides not matched to a gene: 11. CDR3 size: 16 residues. CDR3 nucleotides: TGCAGCGTTGAATTGGGGTCTAGCGGGAGGCCCGATGAGCAGTTCTTC. This translates into CSVELGSSGRPDEQFF.

The rearrangement links TRBV6-5 to TRBJ1-5; TRBD1 is a possible D gene (5 bases). The germline V and J ends were trimmed by 6 bases and 4 bases, with 10 bases remaining between them. The CDR3 length is 13 residues. The germline V gene has CDR1 MNHEY and CDR2 SVGAGI. The CDR3 protein is CASRLDRNQPQHF. CDR3 DNA: TGTGCCAGCAGATTAGACAGAAATCAGCCCCAGCATTTT.